These 6 T cell receptor beta chains originate from one sample sequenced in a study of vaccination effects on CD4 cells after COVID-19. This table comes from immunoSEQ multiplex PCR, and its TCRdb copy is limited to in-frame clones, with some not included. The sample lists about 70,000 clones; roughly two thirds were seen once. Antigens of these TCRs are unknown. The ViraFEST assay expanded antigen-specific CD4+ T cells with viral peptide pools before sequencing. A 10-day culture period preceded the isolation of CD4+ T cells. Their SARS-CoV-2 infection, verified by PCR, occurred between March and December 2020. Sequencing was performed on CD4+ T cells from PBMCs cultured with HIV peptides, taken before COVID-19 vaccination. Subset indicated: HIV-1 Nef peptide pool negative control/reference culture. The receptors were sampled from a human donor who had a prior SARS-CoV-2 infection.

The chain is built from TRBV3-1 (or the pseudogene TRBV3-2) and TRBJ2-2; D is possibly TRBD2 (7 bases). The CDR3 spans 19 residues. Germline V lookup: CDR1 LGHDT, CDR2 YNNKEL (reference sequence). V gave up 0 bases and J gave up 5 bases, with 22 bases separating them. The CDR3 sequence: CASSQEFGGGAYMTGELFF. Written as DNA, the CDR3 is TGTGCCAGCAGCCAAGAATTCGGAGGGGGGGCCTATATGACCGGGGAGCTGTTTTTT.

The chain is built from TRBV5-4 and TRBJ2-3; unclear D gene. This CDR3 contains 13 residues. The V end lost 1 base, the J end lost 6 bases, and 9 bases lay between the germline ends. Germline V gene sequence: CDR1 SGHNT, CDR2 YYREEE (reference sequence). CDR3 bases: TGTGCCAGCAGCTTGAGTGGGTGGGATACGCAGTATTTT. Protein product: CASSLSGWDTQYF.

Only a few counts were recorded for this clone. The V call is TRBV7-3, the J call TRBJ1-6, with D possibly TRBD1 on 6 matching bases. This CDR3 has 13 residues. The germline V gene encodes CDR1 SGHTA and CDR2 FQGTGA. The germline V and J ends were trimmed by 4 bases and 11 bases, with 12 bases remaining between them. The CDR3 DNA follows: TGTGCCAGCAGCTCAGGGGCGATGACACCCCTCCACTTT. It is translated as CASSSGAMTPLHF.

This clone showed up just once. The chain recombines TRBV10-3 with TRBJ1-3; 8 bases line up with TRBD1. Germline V CDR1 and CDR2: ENHRY, SYGVKD. CDR3 length equals 14 residues. V dropped 6 bases and J dropped 5; count of bases not matched to a gene: 6. The DNA for the CDR3 is TGTGCCATCAGCTCGGGACAGGACAGAAACACCATATATTTT. Residues: CAISSGQDRNTIYF.

The chain has TRBV5-1 and TRBJ1-3, with D possibly matching TRBD1 (6 bases). The germline CDR1 and CDR2 sequences are SGHRS and YFSETQ. Trimming removed 1 base at V and 3 bases at J, with 11 bases between. This CDR3 region has 15 residues. In DNA, the CDR3 is TGCGCCAGCAGCTTGAGTGGGGGGCTTGGAAACACCATATATTTT. Protein product: CASSLSGGLGNTIYF.

The chain employs TRBV5-1 and TRBJ2-1, with unresolved D. CDR1 and CDR2 from the germline V gene are SGHRS and YFSETQ. This CDR3 spans 11 amino acids. Trimming removed 1 base from V and 8 bases from J, with 4 bases in between. The CDR3: CASSLFHEQFF. The CDR3 DNA reads as TGCGCCAGCAGCTTGTTCCATGAGCAGTTCTTC.